These 22 T cell receptor beta chains were sequenced from one sample in a study of blood T cell repertoires in COVID-19. TCRdb's table, derived via immunoSEQ multiplex PCR, lists solely in-frame clones and lacks some. The top ten clones hold more than 2% of a sample with over 150,000 clones, more than 75% of them seen once. Sequencing input: peripheral blood. These receptors were obtained from a man aged 50 to 59 who had recovered from COVID-19.

The chain uses TRBV20-1 and TRBJ2-3; weak D call: TRBD2 (6 bases). This CDR3 spans 16 amino acids. V lost 3 bases to trimming and J lost 0 bases, with 16 bases between them. Germline loops: CDR1 DFQATT, CDR2 SNEGSKA (reference sequence). The CDR3 bases are TGCAGTGCTAGTTCACTAGGCGGGGCTAGCACAGATACGCAGTATTTT. Its translation is CSASSLGGASTDTQYF.

The chain joins TRBV5-4 to TRBJ1-2, with D possibly matching TRBD1 (5 bases). Germline CDR1 is SGHNT and CDR2 is YYREEE (reference sequence). V shed 0 bases and J shed 4 bases, with 10 bases lying between them. The CDR3 totals 14 residues. Written as DNA, the CDR3 is TGTGCCAGCAGCTTGGACAGGTCAAGCTATGGCTACACCTTC. The encoded protein is CASSLDRSSYGYTF.

This rearrangement joins TRBV10-3 to TRBJ1-1; no firm D call. CDR3 length: 13 residues. Germline CDR1 ENHRY, CDR2 SYGVKD. Trimming took off 2 bases at V and 1 base at J, with 5 bases between the two ends. The CDR3 nucleotides are TGTGCCATCAGTGAGCTACCGAACACTGAAGCTTTCTTT. Protein: CAISELPNTEAFF.

V usage is TRBV5-5 and J usage is TRBJ1-2; D call uncertain. The V and J ends lost 0 bases and 4 bases respectively, with 7 bases between them. The germline V gene has CDR1 SGHKS and CDR2 YYEKEE (reference sequence). CDR3 size: 13 residues. This CDR3 is CASSLGAAYGYTF. CDR3 nucleotides: TGTGCCAGCAGCTTGGGGGCAGCCTATGGCTACACCTTC.

CDR3 nucleotide sequence: TGTGCCAGCAGCTTGGCGGAACGTTCGGGCACTGAAGCTTTCTTT. Translated, it gives CASSLAERSGTEAFF. The chain recombines TRBV13 with TRBJ1-1; D is ambiguous. V dropped 3 bases and J dropped 4 bases, with 15 bases sitting between them. The CDR3 has 15 amino acids. Germline loops: CDR1 PRHDT, CDR2 FYEKMQ (reference sequence).

J is TRBJ1-1 and V is TRBV5-1; 9 bases map to TRBD1. Germline V gene sequence: CDR1 SGHRS, CDR2 YFSETQ. The CDR3 loop spans 13 amino acids. V was clipped by 4 bases and J by 7 bases; unmatched bases: 5. The CDR3 DNA follows: TGCGCCAGCAGCGAGGACAGGGGATTTGAAGCTTTCTTT. Translated: CASSEDRGFEAFF. The entire variable domain, with the rest obtained from reference TRBV5-1 and TRBJ1-1, is as follows: KAGVTQTPRYLIKTRGQQVTLSCSPISGHRSVSWYQQTPGQGLQFLFEYFSETQRNKGNFPGRFSGRQFSNSRSEMNVSTLELGDSALYLCASSEDRGFEAFFGQGTRLTVV.

This chain's CDR3 is CASSGGQGGEAFF. The CDR3 nucleotides are TGCGCCAGCAGCGGCGGACAGGGAGGTGAAGCTTTCTTT. J is TRBJ1-1 and V is TRBV5-1, with 8 bases lining up with TRBD1. The CDR3 consists of 13 residues. Per germline, CDR1 SGHRS and CDR2 YFSETQ. V dropped 4 bases and J dropped 7; count of bases not matched to a gene: 6.

The chain is built from TRBV27 and TRBJ1-2; D perhaps matches TRBD1 (6 bases). Trimming took 3 bases from V and 1 from J, leaving 15 bases between them. CDR3 length equals 16 residues. CDR1 and CDR2 from the germline V gene are MNHEY and SMNVEV (reference sequence). CDR3 sequence: CASSLRGRSINYGYTF. The CDR3 bases are TGTGCCAGCAGTTTGCGGGGGCGTAGCATTAACTATGGCTACACCTTC.

The chain couples TRBV27 to TRBJ2-3, with D possibly matching TRBD2 (5 bases). The CDR3 is 15 residues long. V was shortened by 5 bases and J by 6 bases, with 18 bases between the two germline ends. CDR1 is MNHEY and CDR2 is SMNVEV in the germline V gene (reference sequence). The CDR3 region is CASSQGLALSDTQYF. The CDR3 DNA follows: TGTGCCAGCAGTCAAGGACTTGCCCTTAGTGATACGCAGTATTTT.

The chain joins TRBV6-1 to TRBJ2-2; 15 nucleotides match TRBD2. This CDR3 is 20 amino acids long. V lost 4 bases, J lost 1 base, and 10 bases stayed unmatched. Germline V lookup: CDR1 MNHNS, CDR2 SASEGT. CDR3 in amino acids: CASSAQPGLAGGWNTGELFF. The DNA for the CDR3 is TGTGCCAGCAGTGCCCAGCCGGGACTAGCGGGAGGATGGAACACCGGGGAGCTGTTTTTT.

V gene TRBV9 combines with J gene TRBJ1-1; TRBD1 might be the D (6 bases). V was cut by 4 bases and J by 4 bases, with 14 bases left in between. CDR1 is SGDLS, CDR2 YYNGEE, per germline. The CDR3 is 14 amino acids. Written as DNA, the CDR3 is TGTGCCAGCAGCCCGCAGGGGAGGGCCACTGAAGCTTTCTTT. It is translated as CASSPQGRATEAFF.

V usage is TRBV6-2 or TRBV6-3 and J usage is TRBJ2-5, with D perhaps TRBD1 (5 bases). The V end was cut by 2 bases, the J end by 1 base, with 11 bases between. Germline CDR1 reads MNHEY; CDR2 reads SVGEGT. This CDR3 comprises 15 residues. The CDR3 nucleotides read TGTGCCAGCAGTTACATGGGGCTACCCCAAGAGACCCAGTACTTC. Amino acids: CASSYMGLPQETQYF.

The gene calls are TRBV6-2 or TRBV6-3 and TRBJ2-1; 7 bases are shared with TRBD2. This CDR3 contains 15 residues. The V gene end was trimmed by 0 bases and the J gene end by 7 bases; junction bases not matched to a gene: 6. CDR1 MNHEY and CDR2 SVGEGT come from the germline V gene. The CDR3 reads CASSYSPAGTNEQFF. CDR3 in DNA: TGTGCCAGCAGTTACTCTCCAGCGGGGACTAATGAGCAGTTCTTC.

This chain links TRBV18 with TRBJ2-3, with D possibly TRBD1 on 5 matching bases. The germline V and J ends were trimmed by 2 bases and 6 bases, with 9 bases remaining between them. CDR3 length: 13 amino acids. Germline assignment: CDR1 KGHSH and CDR2 LQKENI. DNA of the CDR3: TGTGCCAGCTCACCAACAAAGGGGGATACGCAGTATTTT. Protein sequence: CASSPTKGDTQYF.

This clone is a singleton in its sample. The rearrangement joins TRBV18 to TRBJ2-1, with 7 bases lining up with TRBD2. From germline, CDR1 is KGHSH and CDR2 LQKENI. V shed 1 base, J shed 7 bases, and the junction held 10 bases outside the gene matches. CDR3 length: 16 residues. The CDR3 DNA reads as TGTGCCAGCTCACCACTGGAGGGGTCGGGAGGTAATGAGCAGTTCTTC. It encodes CASSPLEGSGGNEQFF. Variable domain in full (rest from reference TRBV18 and TRBJ2-1): NAGVMQNPRHLVRRRGQEARLRCSPMKGHSHVYWYRQLPEEGLKFMVYLQKENIIDESGMPKERFSAEFPKEGPSILRIQQVVRGDSAAYFCASSPLEGSGGNEQFFGPGTRLTVL.

The rearrangement joins TRBV30 to TRBJ2-7; D call uncertain. Deletions cut 2 bases from V and 2 bases from J, with 10 bases between. The CDR3 has 13 residues. Germline CDR1 GTSNPN, CDR2 SVGIG (reference sequence). The CDR3 is CAWSPGSPYEQYF. CDR3 in DNA: TGTGCCTGGAGTCCGGGTTCCCCCTACGAGCAGTACTTC.

This chain links TRBV30 with TRBJ2-7; 9 bases agree with TRBD1. The CDR3 sequence is 13 residues long. Trimming took 1 base from V and 5 from J; bases not matched to a gene: 3. Germline V gene lookup returns CDR1 GTSNPN and CDR2 SVGIG (reference sequence). The CDR3 here is CAWSEGTGNEQYF. The CDR3 nucleotides read TGTGCCTGGAGTGAAGGGACAGGGAACGAGCAGTACTTC.

This chain uses TRBV6-5 with TRBJ1-1; D might be TRBD1 (5 bases). Germline V gene lookup returns CDR1 MNHEY and CDR2 SVGAGI. Trimming shortened V by 0 bases and J by 10 bases, and 18 bases separated the two germline ends. The CDR3 is 15 residues long. CDR3 nucleotide sequence: TGTGCCAGCAGTTACTCGAAAGGCAGGGCATTAACAGCTTTCTTT. Amino acid sequence: CASSYSKGRALTAFF.

CDR3 region: CASSQVGGNEQYF. The CDR3 DNA reads TGTGCCAGCAGCCAAGTCGGCGGGAACGAGCAGTACTTC. The chain uses TRBV4-2 and TRBJ2-7, with TRBD2 as a possible D gene (6 bases). V lost 1 base to trimming and J lost 5 bases, with 9 bases between them. CDR3 length: 13 residues. From germline, CDR1 is LGHNA and CDR2 YNFKEQ.

The chain is built from TRBV7-6 and TRBJ2-7, with D perhaps TRBD1 (6 bases). The length of the CDR3 is 14 residues. Germline V gives CDR1 SGHVS, CDR2 FNYEAQ. V lost 1 base and J 7 bases, leaving 14 bases between the germline ends. This CDR3 reads CASSLVAGVGEQYF. DNA of the CDR3: TGTGCCAGCAGCTTAGTAGCAGGGGTCGGGGAGCAGTACTTC.

The CDR3 DNA follows: TGTGCCAGCAGCCTAGAGGGGCCGCCTAATGAAAAACTGTTTTTT. It codes for CASSLEGPPNEKLFF. The chain is built from TRBV3-1 (or the pseudogene TRBV3-2) and TRBJ1-4; a weak D match, TRBD1 (5 bases). This CDR3 comprises 15 residues. The germline V gene encodes CDR1 LGHDT and CDR2 YNNKEL (reference sequence). Trimming shortened V by 4 bases and J by 3 bases, and 12 bases separated the two germline ends.

The V and J genes are TRBV7-9 and TRBJ2-1; the match to TRBD2 covers 9 bases. This CDR3 contains 15 residues. V was clipped by 6 bases and J by 7 bases; unmatched bases: 10. Germline-derived CDR1 and CDR2 are SEHNR and FQNEAQ (reference sequence). For the CDR3, the DNA is TGTGCCAGCAGTCCTGGATCAGCGGGAGGTAATGAGCAGTTCTTC. Residues: CASSPGSAGGNEQFF.